This T cell receptor (beta chain) was recorded in a study of CD8 T cells in ankylosing spondylitis. Quantitative molecular-barcoded 5'-RACE generated the TCR beta libraries. MiXCR was run by TCRdb on the 5' RACE reads, yielding one entry per CDR3 protein. The data hold more than 500,000 distinct CDR3 sequences, with approximately 5% observed a single time. This CDR3 region has 16 residues. CDR1 and CDR2 from the germline V gene are MGHRA and YSYEKL. Between the trimmed V and J ends, which lost 2 bases and 6 bases, there was a span of 19 bases. Findings and caveats of the study: Disease-linked clones were reportedly significantly enriched in matched ankylosing spondylitis synovial fluid. Previously reported in reactive arthritis synovial fluid and blood were some of the motif variants. Seemingly distinctive of ankylosing spondylitis blood was a TCR beta motif formed by eight highly homologous variants. Clones linked with disease were CD8+ and fairly uncommon in the peripheral blood.

This clonotype has a count of ten or more. Its antigen is undetermined. Sequenced input: blood, either unsorted or a sorted T cell fraction (not recorded which). The sequence derives from a male donor with ankylosing spondylitis. This chain joins TRBV4-1 and TRBJ1-1; no reliable D call. This chain's CDR3 is CASSQFYSPQSPEAFF. DNA of the CDR3: TGCGCCAGCAGCCAATTCTATTCACCCCAGAGTCCTGAAGCTTTCTTT.